This record covers a single T cell receptor (beta chain). What it recognizes is unknown. RNA transcripts provided the source from which TCR beta CDR3 regions were amplified. The HTBI primer set was used in a first-round RT-PCR of the TCR CDR3. TCRdb called the multiplex PCR reads again in MiXCR, with one record for every CDR3 protein. The sample consists of about 350,000 distinct CDR3 sequences, around a sixth of them appearing once. These data originate in a study of T cells in Graves' hyperthyroidism and ophthalmopathy. For the study at large: Blood was drawn when the patient was first diagnosed and still untreated.

Study results and limitations: A 13 V-J model separated ophthalmopathy from stable hyperthyroidism.

The clonotype was recovered from a woman aged 40 to 55 with Graves' ophthalmopathy. The material sequenced was blood.

CDR3 DNA: TGTGCCAGCAGCCAAGATTACGGCGGGAGGAATTTATACGAGCAGTACTTC. Its protein is CASSQDYGGRNLYEQYF. The chain recombines TRBV3-1 with TRBJ2-7; the match to TRBD2 covers 8 bases. Germline CDR1 LGHDT, CDR2 YNNKEL (reference sequence). Trimming cost V 0 bases and J 4 bases; bases outside gene matches: 11. CDR3 length: 17 amino acids.